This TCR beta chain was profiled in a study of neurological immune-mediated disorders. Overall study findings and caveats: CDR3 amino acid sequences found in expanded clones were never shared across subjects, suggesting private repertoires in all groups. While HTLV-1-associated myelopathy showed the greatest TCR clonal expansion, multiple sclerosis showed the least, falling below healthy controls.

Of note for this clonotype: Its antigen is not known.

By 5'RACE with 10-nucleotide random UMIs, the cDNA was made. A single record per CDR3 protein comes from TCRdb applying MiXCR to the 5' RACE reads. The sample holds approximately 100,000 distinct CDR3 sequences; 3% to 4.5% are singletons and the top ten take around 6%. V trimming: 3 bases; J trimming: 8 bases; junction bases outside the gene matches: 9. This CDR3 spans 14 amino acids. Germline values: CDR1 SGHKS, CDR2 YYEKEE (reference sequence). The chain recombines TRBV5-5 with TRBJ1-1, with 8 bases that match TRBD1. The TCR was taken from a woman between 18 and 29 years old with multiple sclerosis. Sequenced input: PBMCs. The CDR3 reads CASSSYSRDREAFF. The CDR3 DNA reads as TGTGCCAGCAGCTCCTACTCCCGGGACAGGGAAGCTTTCTTT.